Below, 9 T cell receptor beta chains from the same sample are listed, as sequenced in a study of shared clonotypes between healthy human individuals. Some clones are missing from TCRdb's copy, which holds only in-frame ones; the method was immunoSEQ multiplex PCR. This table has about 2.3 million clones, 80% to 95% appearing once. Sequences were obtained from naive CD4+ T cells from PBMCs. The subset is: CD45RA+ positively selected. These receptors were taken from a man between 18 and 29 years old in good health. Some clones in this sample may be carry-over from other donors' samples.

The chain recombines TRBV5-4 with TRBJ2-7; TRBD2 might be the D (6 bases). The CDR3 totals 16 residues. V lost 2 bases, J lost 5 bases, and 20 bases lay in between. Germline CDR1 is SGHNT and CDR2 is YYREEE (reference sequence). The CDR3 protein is CASSLSMQGGRDEQYF. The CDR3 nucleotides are TGTGCCAGCAGCTTATCCATGCAGGGAGGAAGGGACGAGCAGTACTTC. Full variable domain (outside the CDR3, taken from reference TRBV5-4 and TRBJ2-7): ETGVTQSPTHLIKTRGQQVTLRCSSQSGHNTVSWYQQALGQGPQFIFQYYREEENGRGNFPPRFSGLQFPNYSSELNVNALELDDSALYLCASSLSMQGGRDEQYFGPGTRLTVT.

CDR3 DNA: TGTGCCTGCCCGACAGGGGCTGGGACTCCCACCTACAATGAGCAGTTCTTC. It codes for CACPTGAGTPTYNEQFF. This chain joins TRBV30 and TRBJ2-1; 8 bases agree with TRBD1. This CDR3 has 17 amino acids. V shed 6 bases and J 2 bases; nucleotides not matched to a gene: 15. Germline values: CDR1 GTSNPN, CDR2 SVGIG (reference sequence).

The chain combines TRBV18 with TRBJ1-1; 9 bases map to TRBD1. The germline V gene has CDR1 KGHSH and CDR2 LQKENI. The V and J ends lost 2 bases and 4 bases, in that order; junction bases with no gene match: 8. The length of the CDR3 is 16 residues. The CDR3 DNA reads TGTGCCAGCTCACCAGGACAGGGGAAGGGGGGCACTGAAGCTTTCTTT. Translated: CASSPGQGKGGTEAFF.

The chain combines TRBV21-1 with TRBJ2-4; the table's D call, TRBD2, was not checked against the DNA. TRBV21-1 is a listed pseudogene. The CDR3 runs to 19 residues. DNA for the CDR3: TGTGCCAGCAGCAAAGGCACAGGGCGTCTAGCGGGAGAAGTTCGCATTCAGTACTTC. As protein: CASSKGTGRLAGEVRIQYF.

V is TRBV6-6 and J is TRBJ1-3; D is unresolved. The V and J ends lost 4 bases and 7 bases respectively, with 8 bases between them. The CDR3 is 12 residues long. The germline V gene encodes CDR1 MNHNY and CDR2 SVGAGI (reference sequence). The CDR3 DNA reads TGTGCCAGCAGTTTTGACCCGAACACCATATATTTT. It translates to CASSFDPNTIYF.

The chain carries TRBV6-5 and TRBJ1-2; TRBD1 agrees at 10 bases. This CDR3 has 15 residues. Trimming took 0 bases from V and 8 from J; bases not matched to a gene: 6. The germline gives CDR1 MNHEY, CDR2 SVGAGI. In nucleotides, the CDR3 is TGTGCCAGCAGTTACTCCCGGACAGGGGGTGGCGGCTACACCTTC. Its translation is CASSYSRTGGGGYTF.

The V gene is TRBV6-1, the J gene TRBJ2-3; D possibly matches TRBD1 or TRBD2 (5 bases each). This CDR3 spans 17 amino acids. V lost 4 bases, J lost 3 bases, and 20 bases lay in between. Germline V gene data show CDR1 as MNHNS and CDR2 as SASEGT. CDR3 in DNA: TGTGCCAGCAGTGCTCTGGGGGATCGGGGAGTGACAGATACGCAGTATTTT. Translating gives CASSALGDRGVTDTQYF.

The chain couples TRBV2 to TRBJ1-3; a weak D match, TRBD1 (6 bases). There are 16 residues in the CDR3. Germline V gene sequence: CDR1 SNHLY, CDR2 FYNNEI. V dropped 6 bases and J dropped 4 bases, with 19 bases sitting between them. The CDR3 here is CASRLRDILAGNTIYF. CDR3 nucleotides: TGTGCCAGCAGACTCCGGGACATCCTTGCGGGAAACACCATATATTTT.

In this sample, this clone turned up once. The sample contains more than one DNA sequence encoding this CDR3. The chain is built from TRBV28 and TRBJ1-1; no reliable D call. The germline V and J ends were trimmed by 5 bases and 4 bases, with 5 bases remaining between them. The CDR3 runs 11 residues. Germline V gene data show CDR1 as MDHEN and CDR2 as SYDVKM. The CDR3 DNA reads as TGTGCCAGCAGTCGGGGCACTGAAGCTTTCTTT. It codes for CASSRGTEAFF.